This T cell receptor (delta chain) is drawn from a study of gamma-delta chains in newborns, infants, children. Study information: Polyclonal expansion of innate γδ T cells after birth follows microbial exposure.

The CDR3 sequence is 18 residues long. Germline-derived CDR1 and CDR2 are GEAIGNYY and EKD. V gave up 0 bases and J gave up 0 bases; unmatched junction bases: 11. TCRdb called clones anew from the reads with CATT. The sample contains 8,500 to 14,000 delta-chain clones, just under 9% of which appear only once. The sequence came from a child who was a newborn, infant or young child, either healthy, febrile or measles-vaccinated (not recorded which). The chain recombines TRDV2 with TRDJ1, with 8 positions matching TRDD3. The specimen sequenced was blood. CDR3 residues: CACDTVPPNWGDTDKLIF. As DNA, the CDR3 is TGTGCCTGTGACACCGTACCCCCTAACTGGGGGGACACCGATAAACTCATCTTT.